This T cell receptor beta chain was sequenced during a study of cytomegalovirus exposure and HLA in healthy donors. The study, taken as a whole, reports: CMV serostatus was the sole immune exposure data available.

With respect to this clone: Its antigen is not identified.

The CDR3 has 17 residues. V lost 4 bases and J lost 6; bases outside the gene matches: 12. From germline, CDR1 is SGHRS and CDR2 YFSETQ. The study ran its PCR with 60 Vbeta and 13 Jbeta primers. Libraries were prepared by immunoSEQ multiplex PCR; TCRdb keeps only in-frame clonotypes and omits some of them. Here the sample spans about 43,000 clones, approximately 80% being singletons. The source material was PBMCs. This TCR derives from a man aged 25 to 45 in good health and CMV-seronegative. J is TRBJ2-3 and V is TRBV5-1; 12 positions match TRBD2. CDR3 bases: TGCGCCAGCAGCGCTCTATCTAGCGGGAGGGCCTCGGATACGCAGTATTTT. Its protein product is CASSALSSGRASDTQYF.